A single sample gave rise to the 19 T cell receptor beta chains below, sequenced in a study of tumor and adjacent non-tumor tissue in lung cancer. RNA was extracted from bulk tissue without any cell sorting. The library came from three nested PCR rounds adapted from ARM-PCR protocols. TCRdb ran MiXCR on the multiplex PCR reads and lists one entry per CDR3 protein. The sample holds about 81,000 distinct CDR3 sequences, roughly 72% seen once. The sequenced sample consisted of lung tumor tissue. These TCRs come from a woman aged 40 to 55 with non-small cell lung cancer.

A few counts support this clonotype. A read error may explain this, as a much larger clone is one base away. The chain links TRBV5-5 to TRBJ1-1; TRBD1 might be the D (5 bases). The germline CDR1 and CDR2 sequences are SGHKS and YYEKEE (reference sequence). CDR3 length: 13 amino acids. The CDR3 protein is CVSSLFGGTEAFF. The CDR3 nucleotides read TGTGTCAGCAGCTTGTTTGGGGGTACTGAAGCTTTCTTT.

Remarks on this clonotype: The junction departs from germline at one end; a sequencing error may be responsible. The V call is TRBV11-1, the J call TRBJ2-1; perhaps TRBD1 as D (7 bases). In germline, CDR1 is SGHAT, CDR2 FQDESV (reference sequence). CDR3 length: 14 residues. CDR3 residues: CDSNSRGCGDEQFF. CDR3 DNA sequence: TGTGACAGCAACTCCAGGGGGTGCGGGGATGAGCAGTTCTTC.

On this clonotype: Just one base apart from a much larger clone, this may be a read error. The chain couples TRBV12-3 or TRBV12-4 to TRBJ2-6; maybe TRBD1 (6 bases). Between the trimmed V and J ends, which lost 1 base and 2 bases, there was a span of 15 bases. This CDR3 comprises 18 residues. DNA for the CDR3: TGTGCCAGCAGTTTAGTGGGGGCCGTAGACGCTGGGGCCAACGTCCTGACTTTC. This sequence encodes CASSLVGAVDAGANVLTF.

The chain carries TRBV20-1 and TRBJ1-5; D not resolved. The germline gives CDR1 DFQATT, CDR2 SNEGSKA (reference sequence). Trimming removed 0 bases at V and 5 bases at J, with 14 bases between. The CDR3 totals 15 residues. Here the CDR3 DNA reads TGCAGTGCTAGAGAACTGGACGGGAGCGATCAGCCCCAGCATTTT. Translating gives CSARELDGSDQPQHF.

Note on this clonotype: A read error is possible here, since a much larger clone lies one base away. CDR3 sequence (DNA): TGCAGTGCTCCTCTAAGGGGGGGGGCTAGCAATGAGCAGTTCTTC. Translation gives CSAPLRGGASNEQFF. V gene TRBV20-1 combines with J gene TRBJ2-1; tentative D call: TRBD2 (7 bases). Trimming removed 5 bases from V and 6 bases from J, with 20 bases in between. CDR3 size: 15 residues. Germline loops: CDR1 DFQATT, CDR2 SNEGSKA (reference sequence).

On this clonotype itself: An end of the junction does not agree with germline; a read error may underlie this. The J gene is TRBJ2-5, the V gene TRBV10-2, with 12 nucleotides matching TRBD2. The CDR3 spans 15 residues. Germline values: CDR1 WSHSY, CDR2 SAAADI. CDR3 nucleotides: TGCGCCTACAGAGGACTAGCGGGGACACAAGAGACCCAGTACTTT. Residues: CAYRGLAGTQETQYF.

Turning to this clonotype: A much larger clonotype is one base distant, so this may be a read error. This chain links TRBV20-1 with TRBJ1-5, with a possible D match to TRBD1 (5 bases). The germline gives CDR1 DFQATT, CDR2 SNEGSKA (reference sequence). The V gene lost 6 bases and the J gene lost 8 bases, with 26 bases spanning the gap. There are 16 residues in the CDR3. The CDR3 loop reads CSAIPPGHPPGEPQHF. The CDR3 DNA reads TGCAGTGCCATACCCCCCGGACATCCGCCGGGGGAGCCCCAGCATTTT.

The V and J genes are TRBV5-4 and TRBJ2-5; tentative D call: TRBD1 (6 bases). The CDR3 sequence is 14 residues long. The ends were cut back, 4 bases at V and 10 bases at J, with 20 bases in the middle. CDR1 and CDR2 (germline): SGHNT, YYREEE (reference sequence). CDR3 bases: TGTGCCAGCAGCCGAACGGGACAAGGAAGGATCCAGTACTTC. It yields the protein CASSRTGQGRIQYF.

This clonotype was seen just once. The chain has TRBV12-3 or TRBV12-4 and TRBJ2-5; D is undetermined. This CDR3 comprises 14 residues. Trimming removed 1 base at V and 10 bases at J, with 16 bases between. The CDR3, as DNA: TGTGCCAGCAGTTTAGAAGGAGTTCATGAAATCCAGTACTTC. Translating it yields CASSLEGVHEIQYF.

In the case of this clonotype: Since the CDR3 does not end with the conserved phenylalanine or tryptophan, this likely comes from a read error. The rearrangement uses TRBV11-2 and TRBJ2-3; the match to TRBD2 covers 9 bases. Germline V gene lookup returns CDR1 SGHAT and CDR2 FQNNGV. The CDR3 spans 17 residues. The DNA for the CDR3 is TGTGCCAGCTGCTTAGTTGGCGGGGGGGAAAGCACGGATACGCAGTATTCT. It is translated as CASCLVGGGESTDTQYS.

For this clonotype: Germline and junction disagree at one end, which may indicate a read error. The chain couples TRBV12-3 or TRBV12-4 to TRBJ2-3; 8 bases map to TRBD2. The CDR3 runs 18 residues. Written as DNA, the CDR3 is TGTCCCAGCAGCACCCAAGGAGTAGCGGGGAGGAACACAGATACGCAGTATTTT. Translated, it gives CPSSTQGVAGRNTDTQYF.

Turning to this clonotype: The missing conserved phenylalanine or tryptophan at the end of this CDR3 makes a read error likely. This chain joins TRBV6-6 and TRBJ1-5, with 7 nucleotides matching TRBD1. After removal of 7 bases from V and 4 bases from J, the junction contained 13 bases not matched to a gene. Germline values: CDR1 MNHNY, CDR2 SVGAGI (reference sequence). This CDR3 region has 16 residues. The CDR3 DNA reads as TGTGCCAGCAAGAGACTACAGGGGAGTAGTAATCAGCCCCAGCATTGT. This codes for CASKRLQGSSNQPQHC.

A word on this clonotype: One end of the junction fails to match germline, which may point to a read error. J is TRBJ1-1 and V is TRBV11-2, with D hard to call. Looked up from germline, CDR1 is SGHAT and CDR2 is FQNNGV. The CDR3 spans 13 residues. This CDR3 reads CTSSLASNTEAFF. Here the CDR3 DNA reads TGTACCAGCAGCTTAGCCAGCAACACTGAAGCTTTCTTT.

This clonotype was counted at least ten times. The chain is built from TRBV20-1 and TRBJ1-5; maybe TRBD1 (5 bases). The CDR3 runs to 15 residues. Germline V lookup: CDR1 DFQATT, CDR2 SNEGSKA (reference sequence). Trimming took 0 bases from V and 1 from J, leaving 10 bases between them. The CDR3 spells CSARDGARSNQPQHF. The DNA of the CDR3 is TGCAGTGCTAGAGATGGGGCACGGAGCAATCAGCCCCAGCATTTT.

Concerning this clonotype: A junction boundary mismatches the germline segment, possibly from a read error. The CDR3 DNA reads TGTGCCAGCAGCCCTCCAAGGGCAGCTGCACAAGAGACCCATTACTTC. It translates to CASSPPRAAAQETHYF. The gene calls are TRBV11-2 and TRBJ2-5; D is ambiguous. The CDR3 has 16 amino acids. Germline V CDR1 and CDR2: SGHAT, FQNNGV.

With regard to this clonotype: A junction boundary mismatches the germline segment, possibly from a read error. This rearrangement joins TRBV11-3 to TRBJ2-1; D not resolved. Looked up from germline, CDR1 is SGHNT and CDR2 is YENEEA. This CDR3 has 16 residues. DNA for the CDR3: TGTGCCAGCATCTTAGGAATCCTACCGCTGAAGAATGAGCACTCCTTC. As protein: CASILGILPLKNEHSF.

This clonotype was seen a single time. Compared with germline, one end of the junction differs, possibly owing to a read error. The rearrangement uses TRBV11-3 and TRBJ2-5; D may correspond to TRBD1 or TRBD2 (5 bases each). Germline V CDR1 and CDR2: SGHNT, YENEEA. This CDR3 has 16 residues. The CDR3 coding sequence is TGTGTCAGCAGCTTAGCCGGGACGGCGTACCAAGAGACCCAGTACTTC. This sequence encodes CVSSLAGTAYQETQYF.

V is TRBV29-1 and J is TRBJ2-2; D is ambiguous. The CDR3 runs 13 residues. The germline V and J ends were trimmed by 4 bases and 7 bases, with 13 bases remaining between them. Germline CDR1 is SQVTM and CDR2 is ANQGSEA. The DNA for the CDR3 is TGCAGCGTTGGGCATGCGAGCATCGGGGAGCTGTTTTTT. Translation: CSVGHASIGELFF.

A single count supports this clonotype. The rearrangement joins TRBV20-1 to TRBJ1-1; perhaps TRBD1 as D (5 bases). V lost 8 bases and J 11 bases, leaving 18 bases between the germline ends. Germline CDR1 reads DFQATT; CDR2 reads SNEGSKA (reference sequence). The CDR3 runs 11 residues. The CDR3 here is CSTLRWGNAFF. As DNA, the CDR3 is TGCAGTACCCTCAGATGGGGGAATGCTTTCTTT.